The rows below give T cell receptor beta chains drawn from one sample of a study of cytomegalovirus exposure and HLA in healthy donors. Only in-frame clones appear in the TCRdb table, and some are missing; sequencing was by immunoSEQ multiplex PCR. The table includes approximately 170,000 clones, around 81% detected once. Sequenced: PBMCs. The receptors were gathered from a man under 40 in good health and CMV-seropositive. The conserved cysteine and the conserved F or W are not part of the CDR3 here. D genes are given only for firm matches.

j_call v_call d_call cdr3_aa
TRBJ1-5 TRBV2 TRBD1 ASSLQGGGNQPQH
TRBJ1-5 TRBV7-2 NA ASSPYSGGGNQPQH
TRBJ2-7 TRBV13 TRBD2 ASSPPGGSGSYEQY
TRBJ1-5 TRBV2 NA ASKKTGGEQPQH
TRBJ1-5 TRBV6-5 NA ASSPIRDTNQPQH
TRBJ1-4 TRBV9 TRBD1 ASSVRGQATWEKLF
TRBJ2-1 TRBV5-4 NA ASSSTGFVGLGDNEQF
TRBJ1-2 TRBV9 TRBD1 ASSVGDSWPYGYT
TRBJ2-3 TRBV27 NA ASTRGKPVDTQY
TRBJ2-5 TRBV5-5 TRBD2 ASSPSPGLPEEETQY
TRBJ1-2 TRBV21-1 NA ASSKGRGSYGYT
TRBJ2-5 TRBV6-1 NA ASSEVRETQY
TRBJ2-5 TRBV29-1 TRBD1 SVDRGGGETQY
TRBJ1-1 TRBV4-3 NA ASSLRRKTEAF
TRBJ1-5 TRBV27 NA ASSFRRGNQPQH
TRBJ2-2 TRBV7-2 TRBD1 ASSGQGASGELF